The subject of this entry is one TCR beta chain. Its cognate antigen is unknown. Germline V gene sequence: CDR1 SQVTM, CDR2 ANQGSEA. CDR3 length: 14 residues. This sample was taken from a study of CXCR3-negative and CXCR3-positive naive CD8 T cells. Through 5' RACE with UMI labels, the TRB cDNA libraries were prepared. TCRdb reprocessed the 5' RACE reads; each CDR3 protein has one entry and no DNA is given. The repertoire table contains 92,000 or so distinct CDR3 sequences. Findings and caveats of the study: The naive subsets expressed comparable surface CD5, and the authors inferred TCR strength from TRB CDR3 properties. Unlike memory cells, which differed, naive CXCR3-negative and CXCR3-positive cells had similar TRBV-TRBJ usage.

Naive CD8+ T lymphocytes were specified as CD45RO-CCR7+CD27+CD95-. What was sequenced was naive CXCR3- CD8+ T cells from blood. Stated subset: CD45RO-CCR7+CD27+CD95- naive CD8+ T cells lacking CXCR3 (TNR3-). This sequence was found in a human donor in good health. Some clones in this sample may be carry-over from other donors' samples. V gene TRBV29-1 combines with J gene TRBJ2-3; TCRdb gives TRBD1 as the D gene, but with no DNA this cannot be confirmed. This chain's CDR3 is CSVEDGGRTDTQYF.